A single sample is the source of the 20 T cell receptor beta chains below, sequenced in a study of OX40 agonist ivuxolimab in advanced cancers. Clones were read by immunoSEQ multiplex PCR, and TCRdb kept only the in-frame ones, dropping some. The sample lists about 100,000 clones; about nine tenths were seen once. Sequenced here: CD4+ or CD8+ T cells sorted from blood, sampled in a trial of the OX40 agonist ivuxolimab. These receptor sequences come from an adult with an advanced solid tumor such as melanoma, head and neck, liver or kidney cancer.

This clone came up a few times. The chain uses TRBV15 and TRBJ2-7; D might be TRBD1 (6 bases). CDR3 length: 14 amino acids. V was cut by 8 bases and J by 5 bases, with 19 bases left in between. Germline CDR1 and CDR2: LNHNV and YYDKDF (reference sequence). The CDR3 region is CATLDQGRSDEQYF. The CDR3 bases are TGTGCCACCTTAGATCAGGGGCGCTCGGACGAGCAGTACTTC.

This chain joins TRBV29-1 and TRBJ2-5, with 9 bases identical to TRBD1. Germline loops: CDR1 SQVTM, CDR2 ANQGSEA. V shed 6 bases, J shed 5 bases, and the junction held 4 bases outside the gene matches. This CDR3 spans 12 amino acids. CDR3 in DNA: TGCAGCGTGGGGGGACAGGGTGAGACCCAGTACTTC. This gives the protein CSVGGQGETQYF.

This chain links TRBV10-3 with TRBJ1-1; TRBD1 matches at 7 bases. The V and J ends lost 3 bases and 1 base, in that order; junction bases with no gene match: 5. Germline V gene lookup returns CDR1 ENHRY and CDR2 SYGVKD. The CDR3 totals 15 residues. CDR3 DNA sequence: TGTGCCATCAGTGACAGGGACAGAGGGAACACTGAAGCTTTCTTT. Its protein is CAISDRDRGNTEAFF.

This chain uses TRBV28 with TRBJ1-3; D gene uncertain. Germline loops: CDR1 MDHEN, CDR2 SYDVKM. The CDR3 totals 12 residues. The ends were cut back, 11 bases at V and 1 base at J, with 9 bases in the middle. The CDR3 DNA is TGTGCCTCCCGGAGTTCTGGAAACACCATATATTTT. Encoded protein: CASRSSGNTIYF.

The J gene is TRBJ1-2, the V gene TRBV2, with 9 bases fitting TRBD1. V dropped 5 bases and J dropped 6; count of bases not matched to a gene: 4. CDR3 size: 13 residues. The germline gives CDR1 SNHLY, CDR2 FYNNEI. The CDR3 here is CASSLQGADGYTF. Here the CDR3 DNA reads TGTGCCAGCAGTTTACAGGGGGCGGATGGCTACACCTTC.

This chain links TRBV19 with TRBJ1-2, with 11 bases identical to TRBD1. CDR3 size: 19 residues. Germline CDR1 and CDR2: LNHDA and SQIVND (reference sequence). Trimming cost V 3 bases and J 0 bases; bases outside gene matches: 12. DNA of the CDR3: TGTGCCAGTAGTATTTCCACCCCGGGACAGGGGGTGTCTAACTATGGCTACACCTTC. Protein product: CASSISTPGQGVSNYGYTF.

J is TRBJ1-1 and V is TRBV18, with a possible D match to TRBD1 (5 bases). Deletions cut 2 bases from V and 4 bases from J, with 14 bases between. Germline loops: CDR1 KGHSH, CDR2 LQKENI. CDR3 length: 15 amino acids. The DNA for the CDR3 is TGTGCCAGCTCACCAAGTGGGGCGGGGGGCACTGAAGCTTTCTTT. Its protein is CASSPSGAGGTEAFF.

The chain recombines TRBV7-9 with TRBJ2-1; D not resolved. CDR1 is SEHNR, CDR2 FQNEAQ, per germline (reference sequence). V lost 0 bases and J lost 3, with 6 bases in between. The CDR3 spans 14 residues. The CDR3 loop reads CASSLAGNYNEQFF. The CDR3 region has the DNA TGTGCCAGCAGCTTAGCGGGTAACTACAATGAGCAGTTCTTC.

The chain joins TRBV27 to TRBJ2-1; 8 bases align to TRBD2. CDR1 and CDR2 (germline): MNHEY, SMNVEV (reference sequence). After removal of 6 bases from V and 2 bases from J, the junction contained 3 bases not matched to a gene. This CDR3 spans 14 amino acids. CDR3 residues: CASRERGTYNEQFF. CDR3 in DNA: TGTGCCAGCAGAGAGCGGGGGACCTACAATGAGCAGTTCTTC.

V usage is TRBV13 and J usage is TRBJ2-3; TRBD2 matches 8 bases. There are 15 residues in the CDR3. Per germline, CDR1 PRHDT and CDR2 FYEKMQ (reference sequence). The trim removed 1 base at V and 2 bases at J, leaving 2 bases unmatched. The CDR3: CASSLAGGPTDTQYF. Written as DNA, the CDR3 is TGTGCCAGCAGCTTAGCGGGGGGGCCCACAGATACGCAGTATTTT.

The rearrangement uses TRBV5-4 and TRBJ2-1, with unresolved D. CDR1 and CDR2 from the germline V gene are SGHNT and YYREEE (reference sequence). V lost 4 bases and J lost 2, with 13 bases in between. CDR3 size: 15 residues. CDR3 DNA sequence: TGTGCCAGCAGCCCCGTCCGCCTACCCTACAATGAGCAGTTCTTC. Translating it yields CASSPVRLPYNEQFF.

This clone has a single count. V is TRBV6-6 and J is TRBJ1-1; possible D gene TRBD1, 5 bases. Germline V gives CDR1 MNHNY, CDR2 SVGAGI (reference sequence). V was shortened by 4 bases and J by 5 bases, with 8 bases between the two germline ends. The CDR3 consists of 12 residues. The CDR3 spells CASSSTATEAFF. The CDR3 DNA reads TGTGCCAGCAGTTCGACAGCAACTGAAGCTTTCTTT.

V and J are TRBV7-8 and TRBJ1-6; D remains unclear. Trimming took off 4 bases at V and 6 bases at J, with 10 bases between the two ends. Germline CDR1 is SGHVS and CDR2 is FQNEAQ. This CDR3 region has 14 residues. CDR3 sequence reads: CASSSIGFNSPLHF. DNA for the CDR3: TGTGCCAGCAGCTCAATCGGCTTTAATTCACCCCTCCACTTT. The full variable domain, with the rest looked up from reference TRBV7-8 and TRBJ1-6, is GAGVSQSPRYKVAKRGQDVALRCDPISGHVSLFWYQQALGQGPEFLTYFQNEAQLDKSGLPSDRFFAERPEGSVSTLKIQRTQQEDSAVYLCASSSIGFNSPLHFGNGTRLTVT.

This CDR3 is CAISESIQGRETQYF. For the CDR3, the DNA is TGTGCCATCAGTGAGTCGATTCAGGGTAGAGAGACCCAGTACTTC. This rearrangement joins TRBV10-3 to TRBJ2-5, with D possibly TRBD1 on 5 matching bases. The V and J ends lost 0 bases and 4 bases respectively, with 12 bases between them. The CDR3 sequence is 15 residues long. Germline V CDR1 and CDR2: ENHRY, SYGVKD.

The gene calls are TRBV7-9 and TRBJ1-2; no clear D. Germline V lookup: CDR1 SEHNR, CDR2 FQNEAQ (reference sequence). V was clipped by 7 bases and J by 2 bases, with 11 bases between them. This CDR3 is 13 amino acids long. CDR3 in DNA: TGTGCCAGCACCTCTGAGCACAACTATGGCTACACCTTC. Its protein product is CASTSEHNYGYTF. Drawing the rest from reference TRBV7-9 and TRBJ1-2, the complete variable domain is DTGVSQNPRHKITKRGQNVTFRCDPISEHNRLYWYRQTLGQGPEFLTYFQNEAQLEKSRLLSDRFSAERPKGSFSTLEIQRTEQGDSAMYLCASTSEHNYGYTFGSGTRLTVV.

The genes are TRBV6-1 and TRBJ2-7; 8 nucleotides match TRBD1. V trimming: 8 bases; J trimming: 2 bases; junction bases outside the gene matches: 5. CDR1 and CDR2 from the germline V gene are MNHNS and SASEGT. CDR3 size: 13 residues. The chain's CDR3 is CASDRDRTYEQYF. Written as DNA, the CDR3 is TGTGCCAGCGACCGGGACAGGACCTACGAGCAGTACTTC.

This chain joins TRBV9 and TRBJ2-5; weak D call: TRBD1 (5 bases). The tail of the sequence fits TRBJ2-7 better, so the J call may be wrong. Per germline, CDR1 SGDLS and CDR2 YYNGEE. CDR3 size: 16 residues. CDR3 sequence (DNA): TGTGCCAGCAGCGTAGGTCCCGACCTAGGGGCCTACGAGCAGTACTTC. This encodes CASSVGPDLGAYEQYF.

The V and J genes are TRBV6-5 and TRBJ2-2; TRBD1 might be the D (5 bases). Germline assignment: CDR1 MNHEY and CDR2 SVGAGI. The CDR3 has 14 residues. Trimming left V 10 bases short and J 4 bases short, with 16 bases between. The chain's CDR3 is CATRRVSGTGELFF. CDR3 bases: TGTGCCACACGCAGGGTCTCGGGCACCGGGGAGCTGTTTTTT.

The chain employs TRBV18 and TRBJ2-1, with D uncertain. CDR1 is KGHSH and CDR2 is LQKENI in the germline V gene. The length of the CDR3 is 11 residues. V was trimmed by 5 bases and J by 10 bases, leaving 9 bases between them. CDR3 bases: TGTGCCAGCTCAGCCTATGGAGAGCAGTTCTTC. It translates to CASSAYGEQFF.

CDR3 nucleotides: TGTGCCACCCGAGGGATAGCGGGAACCTACGAGCAGTACTTC. It translates to CATRGIAGTYEQYF. The chain combines TRBV13 with TRBJ2-7; the match to TRBD2 covers 8 bases. CDR1 is PRHDT, CDR2 FYEKMQ, per germline (reference sequence). The CDR3 covers 14 residues. J gave up 2 bases and V 10 bases, and 10 bases lay outside the gene matches.